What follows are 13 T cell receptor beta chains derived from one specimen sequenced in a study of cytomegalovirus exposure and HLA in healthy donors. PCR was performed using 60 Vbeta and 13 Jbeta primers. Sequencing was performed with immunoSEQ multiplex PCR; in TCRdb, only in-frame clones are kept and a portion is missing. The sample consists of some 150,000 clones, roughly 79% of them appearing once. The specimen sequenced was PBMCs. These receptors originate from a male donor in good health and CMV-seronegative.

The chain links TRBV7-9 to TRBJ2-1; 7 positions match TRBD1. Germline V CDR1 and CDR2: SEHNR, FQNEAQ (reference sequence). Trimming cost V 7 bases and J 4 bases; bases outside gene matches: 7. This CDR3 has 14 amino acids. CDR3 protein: CASTLQGVYNEQFF. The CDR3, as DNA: TGTGCCAGCACCTTGCAGGGGGTATACAATGAGCAGTTCTTC.

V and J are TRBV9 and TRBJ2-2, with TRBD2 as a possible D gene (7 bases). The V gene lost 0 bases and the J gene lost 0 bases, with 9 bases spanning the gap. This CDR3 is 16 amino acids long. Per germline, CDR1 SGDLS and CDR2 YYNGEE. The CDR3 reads CASSVGGGTNTGELFF. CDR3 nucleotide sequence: TGTGCCAGCAGCGTAGGCGGGGGCACGAACACCGGGGAGCTGTTTTTT.

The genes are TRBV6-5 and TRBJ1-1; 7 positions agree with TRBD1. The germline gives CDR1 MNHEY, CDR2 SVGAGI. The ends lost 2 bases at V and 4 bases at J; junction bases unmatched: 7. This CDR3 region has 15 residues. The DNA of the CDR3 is TGTGCCAGCAGTTACATGGACAGGCCGAGCACTGAAGCTTTCTTT. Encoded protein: CASSYMDRPSTEAFF.

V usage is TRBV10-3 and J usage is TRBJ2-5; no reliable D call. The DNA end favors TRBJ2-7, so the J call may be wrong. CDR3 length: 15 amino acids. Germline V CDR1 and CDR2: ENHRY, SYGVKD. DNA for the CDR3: TGTGCCATCAGTGAGGCTTTTTCTAGGTCCTACGAGCAGTACTTC. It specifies CAISEAFSRSYEQYF.

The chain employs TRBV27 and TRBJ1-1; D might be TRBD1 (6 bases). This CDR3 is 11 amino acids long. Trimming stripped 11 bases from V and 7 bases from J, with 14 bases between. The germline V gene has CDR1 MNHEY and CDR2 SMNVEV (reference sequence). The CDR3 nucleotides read TGTGCCTCAGGGGACCGGGGTGAAGCTTTCTTT. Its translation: CASGDRGEAFF.

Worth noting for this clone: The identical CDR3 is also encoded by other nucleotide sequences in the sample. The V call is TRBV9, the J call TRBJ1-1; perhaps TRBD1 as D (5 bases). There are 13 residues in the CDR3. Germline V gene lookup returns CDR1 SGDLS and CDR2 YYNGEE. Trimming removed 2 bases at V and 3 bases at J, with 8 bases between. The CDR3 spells CASSVGGDTEAFF. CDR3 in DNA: TGTGCCAGCAGCGTGGGGGGGGACACTGAAGCTTTCTTT. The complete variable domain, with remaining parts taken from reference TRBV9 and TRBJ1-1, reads DSGVTQTPKHLITATGQRVTLRCSPRSGDLSVYWYQQSLDQGLQFLIQYYNGEERAKGNILERFSAQQFPDLHSELNLSSLELGDSALYFCASSVGGDTEAFFGQGTRLTVV.

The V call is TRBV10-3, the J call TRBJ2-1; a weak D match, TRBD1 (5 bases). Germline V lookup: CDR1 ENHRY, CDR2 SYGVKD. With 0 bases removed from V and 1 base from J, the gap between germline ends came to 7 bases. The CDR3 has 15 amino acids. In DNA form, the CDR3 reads TGTGCCATCAGTGAGTCGCAGGGATCCTACAATGAGCAGTTCTTC. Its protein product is CAISESQGSYNEQFF.

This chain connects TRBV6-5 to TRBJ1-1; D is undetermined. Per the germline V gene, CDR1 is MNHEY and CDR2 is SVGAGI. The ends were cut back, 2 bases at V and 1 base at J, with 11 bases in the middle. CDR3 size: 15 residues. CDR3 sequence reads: CASSYKRYTNTEAFF. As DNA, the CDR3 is TGTGCCAGCAGTTACAAGCGGTATACGAACACTGAAGCTTTCTTT.

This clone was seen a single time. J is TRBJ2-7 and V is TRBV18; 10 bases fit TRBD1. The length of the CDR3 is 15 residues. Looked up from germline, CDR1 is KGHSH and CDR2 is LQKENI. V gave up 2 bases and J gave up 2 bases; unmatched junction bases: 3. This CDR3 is CASSPRDRGTYEQYF. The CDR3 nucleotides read TGTGCCAGCTCACCAAGGGACAGGGGAACCTACGAGCAGTACTTC.

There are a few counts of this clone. In DNA form, the CDR3 reads TGTGCCAGCAGCTTGGGACTCACCCGGGAGCAGTTCTTC. Protein sequence: CASSLGLTREQFF. V is TRBV5-6 and J is TRBJ2-1, with D uncertain. V was pared by 0 bases and J by 10 bases, with 11 bases between. Germline CDR1 SGHDT, CDR2 YYEEEE. This CDR3 spans 13 amino acids. The whole variable domain, filled in from reference TRBV5-6 and TRBJ2-1, reads DAGVTQSPTHLIKTRGQQVTLRCSPKSGHDTVSWYQQALGQGPQFIFQYYEEEERQRGNFPDRFSGHQFPNYSSELNVNALLLGDSALYLCASSLGLTREQFFGPGTRLTVL.

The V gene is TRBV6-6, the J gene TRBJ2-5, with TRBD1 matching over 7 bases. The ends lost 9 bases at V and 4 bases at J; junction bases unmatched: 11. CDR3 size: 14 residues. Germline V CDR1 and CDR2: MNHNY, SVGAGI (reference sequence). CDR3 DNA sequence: TGTGCCAGTACATCGACAGGGCAAGGAGAGACCCAGTACTTC. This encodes CASTSTGQGETQYF.

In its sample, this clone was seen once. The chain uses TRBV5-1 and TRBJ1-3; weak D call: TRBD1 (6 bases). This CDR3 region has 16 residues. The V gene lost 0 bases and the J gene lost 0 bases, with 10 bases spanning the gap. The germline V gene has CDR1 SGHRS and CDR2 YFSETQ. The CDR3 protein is CASSLAGQSSGNTIYF. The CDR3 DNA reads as TGCGCCAGCAGCTTGGCGGGACAAAGCTCTGGAAACACCATATATTTT.

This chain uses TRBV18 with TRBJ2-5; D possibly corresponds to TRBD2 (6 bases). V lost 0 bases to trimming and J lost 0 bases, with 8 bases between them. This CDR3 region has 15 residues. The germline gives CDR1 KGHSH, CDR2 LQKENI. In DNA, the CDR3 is TGTGCCAGCTCACCACCGACTAGAAACCAAGAGACCCAGTACTTC. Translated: CASSPPTRNQETQYF.